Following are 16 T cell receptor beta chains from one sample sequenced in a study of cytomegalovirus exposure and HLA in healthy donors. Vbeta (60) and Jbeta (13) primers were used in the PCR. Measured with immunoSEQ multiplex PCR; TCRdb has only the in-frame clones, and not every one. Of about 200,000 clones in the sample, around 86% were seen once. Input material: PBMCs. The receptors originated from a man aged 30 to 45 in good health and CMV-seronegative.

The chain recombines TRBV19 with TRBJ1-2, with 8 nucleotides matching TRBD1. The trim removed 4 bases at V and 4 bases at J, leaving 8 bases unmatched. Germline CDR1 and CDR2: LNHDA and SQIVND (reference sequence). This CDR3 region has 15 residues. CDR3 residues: CASSTTDRASYGYTF. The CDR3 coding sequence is TGTGCCAGTAGTACCACGGACAGGGCCTCCTATGGCTACACCTTC.

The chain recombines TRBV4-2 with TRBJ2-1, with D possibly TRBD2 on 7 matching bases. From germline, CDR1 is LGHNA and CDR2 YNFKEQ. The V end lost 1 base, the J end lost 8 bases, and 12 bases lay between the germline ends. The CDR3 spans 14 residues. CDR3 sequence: CASSQGSGGYEQFF. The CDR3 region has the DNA TGTGCCAGCAGCCAAGGGTCGGGGGGCTATGAGCAGTTCTTC.

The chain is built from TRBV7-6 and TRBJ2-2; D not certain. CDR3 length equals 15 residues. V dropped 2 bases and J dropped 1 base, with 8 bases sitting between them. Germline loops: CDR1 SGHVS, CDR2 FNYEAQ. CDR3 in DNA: TGTGCCAGCAGCTTACTACGCCTGAACACCGGGGAGCTGTTTTTT. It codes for CASSLLRLNTGELFF.

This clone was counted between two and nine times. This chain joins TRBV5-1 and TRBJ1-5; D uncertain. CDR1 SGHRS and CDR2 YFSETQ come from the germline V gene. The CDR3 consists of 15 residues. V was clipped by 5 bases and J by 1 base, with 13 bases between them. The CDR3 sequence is CASSVEGTSNQPQHF. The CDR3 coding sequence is TGCGCCAGCAGTGTAGAGGGAACCAGCAATCAGCCCCAGCATTTT.

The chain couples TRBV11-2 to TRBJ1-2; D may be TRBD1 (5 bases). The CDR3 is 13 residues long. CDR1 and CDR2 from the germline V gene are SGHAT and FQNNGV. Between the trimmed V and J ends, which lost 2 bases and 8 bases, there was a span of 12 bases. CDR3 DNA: TGTGCCAGCAGCTTAAGTCCGGGGGTCGGCTACACCTTC. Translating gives CASSLSPGVGYTF.

The DNA of the CDR3 is TGTGCCAGCAGTACAGGTCATGAGCAGTTCTTC. It yields the protein CASSTGHEQFF. V is TRBV6-6 and J is TRBJ2-1, with D maybe TRBD1 (5 bases). V gave up 5 bases and J gave up 8 bases, with 7 bases separating them. This CDR3 is 11 amino acids long. Per germline, CDR1 MNHNY and CDR2 SVGAGI (reference sequence).

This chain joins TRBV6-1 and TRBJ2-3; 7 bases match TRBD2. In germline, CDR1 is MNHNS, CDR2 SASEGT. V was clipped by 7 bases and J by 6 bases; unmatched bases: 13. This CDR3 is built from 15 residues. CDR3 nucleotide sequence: TGTGCCAGCAAGGCCGGGGTAGCGGGCTGGGATACGCAGTATTTT. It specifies CASKAGVAGWDTQYF.

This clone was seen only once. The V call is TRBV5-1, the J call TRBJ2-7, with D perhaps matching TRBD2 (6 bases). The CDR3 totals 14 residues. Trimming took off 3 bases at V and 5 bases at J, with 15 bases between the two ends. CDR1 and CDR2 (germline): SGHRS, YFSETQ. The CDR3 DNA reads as TGCGCCAGCAGCTCCTCCCTTCGGAGGGACGAGCAGTACTTC. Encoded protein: CASSSSLRRDEQYF.

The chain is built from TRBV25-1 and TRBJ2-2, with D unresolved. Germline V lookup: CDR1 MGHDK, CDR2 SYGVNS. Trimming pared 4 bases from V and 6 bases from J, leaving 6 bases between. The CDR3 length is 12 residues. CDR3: CASSASAGELFF. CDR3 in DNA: TGTGCCAGCAGTGCTTCCGCCGGGGAGCTGTTTTTT.

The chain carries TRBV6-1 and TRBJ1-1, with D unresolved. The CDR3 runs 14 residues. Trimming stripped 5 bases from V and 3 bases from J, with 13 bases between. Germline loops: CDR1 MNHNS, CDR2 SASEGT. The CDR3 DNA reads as TGTGCCAGCAGTCAGGCGCCTTGGGACACTGAAGCTTTCTTT. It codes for CASSQAPWDTEAFF.

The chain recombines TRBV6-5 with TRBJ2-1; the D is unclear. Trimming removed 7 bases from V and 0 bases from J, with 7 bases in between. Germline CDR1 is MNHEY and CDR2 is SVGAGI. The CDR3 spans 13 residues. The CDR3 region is CASTRSSYNEQFF. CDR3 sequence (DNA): TGTGCCAGCACCAGGTCCTCCTACAATGAGCAGTTCTTC.

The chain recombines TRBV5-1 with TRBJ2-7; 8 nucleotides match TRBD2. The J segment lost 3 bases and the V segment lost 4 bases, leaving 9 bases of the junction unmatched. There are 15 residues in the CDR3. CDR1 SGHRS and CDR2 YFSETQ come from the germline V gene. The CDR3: CASSVGGDAGYEQYF. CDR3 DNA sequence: TGCGCCAGCAGCGTCGGGGGGGACGCCGGCTACGAGCAGTACTTC. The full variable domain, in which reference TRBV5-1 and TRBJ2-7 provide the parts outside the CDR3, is KAGVTQTPRYLIKTRGQQVTLSCSPISGHRSVSWYQQTPGQGLQFLFEYFSETQRNKGNFPGRFSGRQFSNSRSEMNVSTLELGDSALYLCASSVGGDAGYEQYFGPGTRLTVT.

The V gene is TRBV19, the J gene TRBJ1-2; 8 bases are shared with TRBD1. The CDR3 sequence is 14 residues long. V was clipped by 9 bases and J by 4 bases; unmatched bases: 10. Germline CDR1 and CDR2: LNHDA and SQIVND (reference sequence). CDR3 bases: TGTGCCAGCCACCTGGGACAGGCGCCCTATGGCTACACCTTC. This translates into CASHLGQAPYGYTF.

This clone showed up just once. The CDR3 reads CATSRDPRLRSTDTQYF. The CDR3 coding sequence is TGTGCCACCAGCAGAGACCCCCGGTTGAGGAGCACAGATACGCAGTATTTT. The chain couples TRBV15 to TRBJ2-3, with D uncertain. CDR3 length: 17 amino acids. V was cut by 0 bases and J by 0 bases, with 13 bases left in between. Germline CDR1 reads LNHNV; CDR2 reads YYDKDF (reference sequence). Drawing the rest from reference TRBV15 and TRBJ2-3, the complete variable domain is DAMVIQNPRYQVTQFGKPVTLSCSQTLNHNVMYWYQQKSSQAPKLLFHYYDKDFNNEADTPDNFQSRRPNTSFCFLDIRSPGLGDTAMYLCATSRDPRLRSTDTQYFGPGTRLTVL.

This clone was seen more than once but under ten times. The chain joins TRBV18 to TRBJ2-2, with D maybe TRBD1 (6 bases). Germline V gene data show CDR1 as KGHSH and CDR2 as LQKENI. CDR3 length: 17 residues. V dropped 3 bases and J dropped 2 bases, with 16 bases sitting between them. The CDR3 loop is CASSPRAGTLNTGELFF. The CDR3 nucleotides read TGTGCCAGCTCACCCCGCGCCGGGACACTAAACACCGGGGAGCTGTTTTTT.

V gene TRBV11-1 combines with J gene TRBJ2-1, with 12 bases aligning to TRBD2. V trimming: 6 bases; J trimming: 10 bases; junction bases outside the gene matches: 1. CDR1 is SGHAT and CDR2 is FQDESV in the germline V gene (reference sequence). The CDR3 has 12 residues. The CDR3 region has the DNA TGTGCCAGCAGGCTAGCGGGGGGGGAGCAGTTCTTC. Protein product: CASRLAGGEQFF.